Listed below are T cell receptor beta chains from one sample, sequenced in a study of blood T cells in healthy people across ages. Via MiXCR, TCRdb re-called the 5' RACE reads, giving one row per CDR3 protein. The table shows about 570,000 distinct CDR3 sequences, with roughly a quarter occurring only once. The specimen sequenced was blood. The receptors shown here come from a woman aged 70 to 79 in good health. The CDR3 runs from the conserved cysteine through the conserved F or W. The D gene is left open where the match is weak. Where a row states a size, it is once, few, many or the class of an expanded clone; other rows omit it.

v_call	j_call	clone_size	d_call	cdr3_nt	cdr3_aa
TRBV7-9	TRBJ1-1	-	-	TGTGCCAGCATCCCGTGGACGACACGGGGCGCTGAAGCTTTCTTT	CASIPWTTRGAEAFF
TRBV29-1	TRBJ2-6	-	-	TGCAGCGTTGCTGGGTCTGGGGCCAACGTCCTGACTTTC	CSVAGSGANVLTF
TRBV6-5	TRBJ1-2	-	-	TGTGCCAGCAGGAACGAGAAGGACTATGGCTACACCTTC	CASRNEKDYGYTF
TRBV20-1	TRBJ1-2	few	-	TGCAGTGCTCTTACCGGCGCAGCTAACTATGGCTACACCTTC	CSALTGAANYGYTF
TRBV29-1	TRBJ1-4	-	-	TGCAGCGTGTGGGGCGCAGATGAAAAACTGTTTTTT	CSVWGADEKLFF
TRBV12-3/TRBV12-4	TRBJ2-5	few	TRBD2	TGTGCCAGCAGCAGGAACTCCCCCGGGGGGGAGACCCAGTACTTC	CASSRNSPGGETQYF
TRBV3-1	TRBJ2-5	once	-	TGTGCCAGCAGCCAAGGGAGAGGAGTTGCCCAGTACTTC	CASSQGRGVAQYF
TRBV7-9	TRBJ2-1	-	TRBD2	TGTGCCAGCAGCCCCCTAGCGGGGGTATACAATGAGCAGTTCTTC	CASSPLAGVYNEQFF
TRBV25-1	TRBJ2-5	-	TRBD1	TGTGCCAGCAGTGAAGCAGGGGGCAGCGGAGAGACCCAGTACTTC	CASSEAGGSGETQYF
TRBV20-1	TRBJ2-1	few	TRBD2	TGCAGTGCCCGCCCCGGACTAGCGGGGGGGTATGAGCAGTTCTTC	CSARPGLAGGYEQFF
TRBV20-1	TRBJ2-5	few	-	TGCAGTGCTCAAACCGACCGAGGTAGAGAGACCCAGTACTTC	CSAQTDRGRETQYF
TRBV6-2/TRBV6-3	TRBJ2-1	few	TRBD2	TGTGCCAGCAGTGGACTAGCGGGGGGGCACTACAATGAGCAGTTCTTC	CASSGLAGGHYNEQFF
TRBV6-2/TRBV6-3	TRBJ2-7	-	-	TGTGCCAGCAGTGACGCCTACGAGCAGTACTTC	CASSDAYEQYF
TRBV2	TRBJ2-1	few	TRBD2	TGTGCCAGCAGTGTTCGGACTAGCGGGGGGGCTGAGCAGTTCTTC	CASSVRTSGGAEQFF
TRBV30	TRBJ2-7	-	-	TGTGCCTGGAGTTTAAGGGGTTTGCAGTACTTC	CAWSLRGLQYF
TRBV12-3/TRBV12-4	TRBJ2-5	few	TRBD2	TGTGCCAGCAGTCGGCCGACAAGCGGGGAAGAGACCCAGTACTTC	CASSRPTSGEETQYF
TRBV18	TRBJ1-2	-	-	TGTGCCAGCTCACCAAAGTGGCAGGGCTATGGCTACACCTTC	CASSPKWQGYGYTF
TRBV7-2	TRBJ1-6	-	TRBD1	TGTGCCAGCAGCATACTTCCGGGACAGAATAATTCACCCCTCCACTTT	CASSILPGQNNSPLHF
TRBV2	TRBJ1-4	-	-	TGTGCCAGCATGTTGCCGAATGAAAAACTGTTTTTT	CASMLPNEKLFF
TRBV5-1	TRBJ1-4	few	-	TGCGCCAGCAGCTTGATGACGGACGAAAAACTGTTTTTT	CASSLMTDEKLFF
TRBV3-1	TRBJ1-1	few	-	TGTGCCAGCAGTCAAGGGGGGGTCACTGAAGCTTTCTTT	CASSQGGVTEAFF
TRBV29-1	TRBJ2-2	few	-	TGCAGCGTCACGGACACCGGGGAGCTGTTTTTT	CSVTDTGELFF
TRBV11-2	TRBJ1-3	-	TRBD1	TGTGCCAGCAGCTCCCTCCGGGACAGTGGTGGATCGGCTGGAAACACCATATATTTT	CASSSLRDSGGSAGNTIYF
TRBV6-2/TRBV6-3	TRBJ1-1	-	-	TGTGCCACCACGGGACATTCAGCTTTCTTT	CATTGHSAFF
TRBV27	TRBJ2-5	few	TRBD1	TGTGCCAGCGGAAGGGACAGGGCTGGCCAAGAGACCCAGTACTTC	CASGRDRAGQETQYF
TRBV20-1	TRBJ2-3	-	TRBD2	TGCAGTGCTACCGGACTAGCGGGAGGAGAAGGGGATACGCAGTATTTT	CSATGLAGGEGDTQYF
TRBV5-1	TRBJ1-1	-	-	TGCGCCAGCAGCTTAACGGGACTCCAATCGAACACTGAAGCTTTCTTT	CASSLTGLQSNTEAFF
TRBV7-2	TRBJ2-5	many	-	TGTGCCAGCAGCCCACCGGAGACCCAGTACTTC	CASSPPETQYF
TRBV12-3/TRBV12-4	TRBJ2-5	-	-	TGTGCCAGCAGCCCCTCTGGGACCGGGAGTTGGACCCAGTACTTC	CASSPSGTGSWTQYF
TRBV4-1	TRBJ2-7	-	-	TGCGCCAGCAGCCGAAGAGGGCAGGGAGATTTTCCCTACGAGCAGTACTTC	CASSRRGQGDFPYEQYF
TRBV5-1	TRBJ2-7	-	TRBD1	TGCGCCAGCGGCCACGACAGGGAAATCTACGAGCAGTACTTC	CASGHDREIYEQYF
TRBV29-1	TRBJ2-2	-	-	TGCAGCGCCCCTAAGTGGAACACCGGGGAGCTGTTTTTT	CSAPKWNTGELFF
TRBV7-3	TRBJ2-1	-	TRBD2	TGTGCCAGCAGCTTCGGACTAGCGGGGGAGGCTCACAATGAGCAGTTCTTC	CASSFGLAGEAHNEQFF
TRBV2	TRBJ2-3	few	TRBD1	TGTGCCAGCAGTGAACGTACAGGGGCCACAGATACGCAATATTTT	CASSERTGATDTQYF
TRBV6-5	TRBJ1-2	few	-	TGTGCCAGCGGCCGCGGTGGCGGCTACACCTTC	CASGRGGGYTF
TRBV12-3/TRBV12-4	TRBJ2-1	-	-	TGTGCCAGCAGTTTAGAAAGGCTGGGGACTTACAATGAGCAGTTCTTC	CASSLERLGTYNEQFF